The next 9 T cell receptor beta chains were all read from a single sample in a study of CD8 T cells in ankylosing spondylitis. TCRdb called the 5' RACE reads again in MiXCR, with one record for every CDR3 protein. This table has 290,000 or so distinct CDR3 sequences, about a fifth appearing once. The sample taken for sequencing was blood, either unsorted or a sorted T cell fraction (not recorded which). The receptors were gathered from a female donor with ankylosing spondylitis or in good health (not recorded which).

The V and J genes are TRBV5-1 and TRBJ2-5, with D hard to call. CDR1 SGHRS and CDR2 YFSETQ come from the germline V gene. This CDR3 is 13 amino acids long. The germline V and J ends were trimmed by 0 bases and 7 bases, with 10 bases remaining between them. The CDR3 sequence: CASSLGPTGTQYF. CDR3 sequence (DNA): TGCGCCAGCAGCTTGGGACCGACCGGGACCCAGTACTTC.

A few counts support this clonotype. The chain links TRBV15 to TRBJ2-1, with a weak D call TRBD2 (6 bases). Per the germline V gene, CDR1 is LNHNV and CDR2 is YYDKDF (reference sequence). Trimming took off 1 base at V and 7 bases at J, with 17 bases between the two ends. This CDR3 is built from 16 residues. The CDR3 DNA reads as TGTGCCACCAGCAGAGCCCCGATGACAAGCGGGAATGAGCAGTTCTTC. Translating gives CATSRAPMTSGNEQFF.

This clonotype was recorded many times. This chain joins TRBV12-3 or TRBV12-4 and TRBJ1-1; D is uncertain. The length of the CDR3 is 13 residues. Between the trimmed V and J ends, which lost 3 bases and 0 bases, there was a span of 5 bases. DNA of the CDR3: TGTGCCAGCAGTTTCCAGGTGAACACTGAAGCTTTCTTT. This translates into CASSFQVNTEAFF.

The rearrangement links TRBV20-1 to TRBJ2-1, with TRBD2 identical over 8 bases. Germline values: CDR1 DFQATT, CDR2 SNEGSKA (reference sequence). V lost 8 bases, J lost 9 bases, and 12 bases stayed unmatched. The CDR3 is 13 residues long. CDR3 protein: CSLTSGPTSEQFF. Here the CDR3 DNA reads TGCAGTCTTACTAGCGGCCCAACCAGTGAGCAGTTCTTC.

The chain recombines TRBV2 with TRBJ2-5; 10 positions match TRBD2. The CDR3 is 14 residues long. With V trimmed by 4 bases and J by 5 bases, 4 bases remained unmatched. Germline loops: CDR1 SNHLY, CDR2 FYNNEI. CDR3 sequence: CASSGTSGLETQYF. CDR3 nucleotides: TGTGCCAGCAGTGGGACTAGCGGCCTGGAGACCCAGTACTTC.

The rearrangement joins TRBV7-2 to TRBJ2-5; tentative D call: TRBD2 (6 bases). Germline V CDR1 and CDR2: SGHTA, FQGNSA. V lost 4 bases, J lost 7 bases, and 16 bases lay in between. The CDR3 length is 14 residues. The CDR3 DNA reads TGTGCCAGCAGCTCCCGGGACTGGGCAGGGACCCAGTACTTC. Protein: CASSSRDWAGTQYF.

This clonotype was detected a few times. The J gene is TRBJ2-3, the V gene TRBV7-9; the match to TRBD2 covers 11 bases. CDR3 size: 16 residues. CDR1 SEHNR and CDR2 FQNEAQ come from the germline V gene (reference sequence). V shed 4 bases and J 6 bases; nucleotides not matched to a gene: 9. CDR3 sequence (DNA): TGTGCCAGCAGCTCCTTAGCGGGAGGGGGGCATGATACGCAGTATTTT. This gives the protein CASSSLAGGGHDTQYF.

This clonotype has only a few counts. The DNA for the CDR3 is TGCAGTGCTAGAGAAGGGGGGGAAGAGACCCAGTACTTC. This encodes CSAREGGEETQYF. The chain has TRBV20-1 and TRBJ2-5, with D possibly matching TRBD2 (7 bases). The CDR3 length is 13 residues. Trimming stripped 0 bases from V and 3 bases from J, with 8 bases between. Germline V CDR1 and CDR2: DFQATT, SNEGSKA (reference sequence).

This clonotype was detected many times. This chain joins TRBV9 and TRBJ2-1; D gene ambiguous. Germline V gives CDR1 SGDLS, CDR2 YYNGEE. Deletions cut 0 bases from V and 7 bases from J, with 11 bases between. The CDR3 has 14 amino acids. The CDR3, as DNA: TGTGCCAGCAGCGTAGGGGTAAGCTCGAATGAGCAGTTCTTC. Translating gives CASSVGVSSNEQFF. The full variable domain, completed using reference TRBV9 and TRBJ2-1, is DSGVTQTPKHLITATGQRVTLRCSPRSGDLSVYWYQQSLDQGLQFLIQYYNGEERAKGNILERFSAQQFPDLHSELNLSSLELGDSALYFCASSVGVSSNEQFFGPGTRLTVL.